This T cell receptor (beta chain) emerged from a study of OX40 agonist ivuxolimab in advanced cancers. The overall study: As their treatment, patients were administered ivuxolimab, an agonistic anti-OX40 (CD134) antibody. Whole-study findings and limits: Clonal expansion from baseline to week 6 occurred in both CD4+ and CD8+ T cells.

Note on this clone: Its antigen is not known.

The V gene's germline CDR1 is SGHTA and CDR2 FQGNSA. The CDR3 has 12 residues. Trimming took off 1 base at V and 5 bases at J, with 4 bases between the two ends. Drawing of blood for sampling happened at baseline, at cycle 4 day 1, and at cycle 7 day 1. Sequencing was performed with immunoSEQ multiplex PCR; in TCRdb, only in-frame clones are kept and a portion is missing. Found here are about 66,000 clones, roughly 90% of them singletons; the top ten hold 2% to 2.5%. Specimen: CD4+ or CD8+ T cells sorted from blood, collected in a trial of the OX40 agonist ivuxolimab. This TCR was sampled from an adult with an advanced solid tumor such as melanoma, head and neck, liver or kidney cancer. J is TRBJ2-3 and V is TRBV7-2; D is undetermined. The CDR3 loop is CASSLDRDTQYF. The CDR3 DNA reads as TGTGCCAGCAGCTTAGACCGAGATACGCAGTATTTT.